The clone carrying this T cell receptor (beta chain) was counted many times. Its antigen is not identified. The data originate from a study of Graves' ophthalmopathy and Graves' hyperthyroidism. Whole-study findings and limits: The model reached roughly 71% sensitivity and roughly 76% specificity for predicting ophthalmopathy progression. The blood repertoire also included most expanded thyroid clonotypes above 0.001 frequency.

The authors enrolled newly diagnosed hyperthyroidism patients aged 18 to 65 with under 2 months' duration. RNA transcripts yielded amplified TCR beta CDR3 regions. The authors performed first-round RT-PCR with HTBI primers and then a second-round multiplex PCR. TCRdb fed the multiplex PCR reads into MiXCR, producing one record per CDR3 protein. This table has about 1.2 million distinct CDR3 sequences, less than 45% appearing once. CDR3 size: 16 residues. The trim removed 6 bases at V and 6 bases at J, leaving 11 bases unmatched. From germline, CDR1 is MGHDK and CDR2 SYGVNS. This receptor was obtained from an adult man with Graves' hyperthyroidism. The sample consisted of peripheral blood or thyroid tissue (not recorded which). The chain couples TRBV25-1 to TRBJ1-2; 12 nucleotides agree with TRBD1. The CDR3 here is CASSPAPGQGAHGYTF. CDR3 DNA sequence: TGTGCCAGCAGCCCAGCCCCGGGACAGGGGGCTCATGGCTACACCTTC.